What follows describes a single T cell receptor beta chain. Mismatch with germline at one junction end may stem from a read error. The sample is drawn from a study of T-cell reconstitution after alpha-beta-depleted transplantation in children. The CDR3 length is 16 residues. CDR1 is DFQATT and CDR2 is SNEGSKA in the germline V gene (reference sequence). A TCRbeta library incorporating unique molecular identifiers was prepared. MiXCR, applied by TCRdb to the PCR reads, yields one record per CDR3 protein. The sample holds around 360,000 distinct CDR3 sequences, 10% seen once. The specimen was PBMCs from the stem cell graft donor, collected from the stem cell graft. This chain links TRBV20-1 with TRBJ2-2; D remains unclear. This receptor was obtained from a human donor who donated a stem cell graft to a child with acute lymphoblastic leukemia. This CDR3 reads CCARDRRNQPTGELFF. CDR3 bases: TGCTGTGCTAGAGATCGGCGGAACCAGCCCACCGGGGAGCTGTTTTTT.